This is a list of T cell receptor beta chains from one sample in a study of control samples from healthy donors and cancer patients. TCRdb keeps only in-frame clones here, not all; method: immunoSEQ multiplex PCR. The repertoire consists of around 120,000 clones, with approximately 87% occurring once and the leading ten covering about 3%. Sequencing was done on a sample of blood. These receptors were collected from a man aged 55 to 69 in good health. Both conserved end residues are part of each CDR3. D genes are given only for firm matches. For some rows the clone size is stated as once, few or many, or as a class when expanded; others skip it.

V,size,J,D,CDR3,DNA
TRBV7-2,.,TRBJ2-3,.,CASSWNTDTQYF,TGTGCCAGCAGCTGGAATACAGATACGCAGTATTTT
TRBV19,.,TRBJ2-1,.,CASSRYSSYNEQFF,TGTGCCAGTAGTAGATATAGCTCCTACAATGAGCAGTTCTTC
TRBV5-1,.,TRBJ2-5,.,CASSFSGQPQETQYF,TGCGCCAGCAGTTTCTCCGGACAGCCGCAAGAGACCCAGTACTTC
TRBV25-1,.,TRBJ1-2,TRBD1,CASSDTGTEPIYGYTF,TGTGCCAGCAGTGATACCGGGACAGAGCCAATCTATGGCTACACCTTC
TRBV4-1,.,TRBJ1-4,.,CASSQEQSTNEKLFF,TGCGCCAGCAGCCAAGAACAGTCAACTAATGAAAAACTGTTTTTT
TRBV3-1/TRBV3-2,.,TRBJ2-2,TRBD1,CASSPKDAGTGGTGELFF,TGTGCCAGCAGCCCCAAGGACGCGGGGACAGGGGGCACCGGGGAGCTGTTTTTT
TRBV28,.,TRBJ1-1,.,CASSFRGITEAFF,TGTGCCAGCAGTTTTAGGGGAATCACTGAAGCTTTCTTT
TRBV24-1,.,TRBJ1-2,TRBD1,CATSDWTGTHGYTF,TGTGCCACCAGTGATTGGACAGGGACCCATGGCTACACCTTC
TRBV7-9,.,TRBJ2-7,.,CASSLPGTRVHEQYF,TGTGCCAGCAGCCTGCCGGGGACTCGGGTCCACGAGCAGTACTTC
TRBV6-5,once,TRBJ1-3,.,CASSYQGGGNTIYF,TGTGCCAGCAGTTATCAGGGAGGTGGAAACACCATATATTTT
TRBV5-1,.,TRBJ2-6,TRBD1,CASSLGQGAGANVLTF,TGCGCCAGCAGCTTGGGACAGGGCGCAGGGGCCAACGTCCTGACTTTC
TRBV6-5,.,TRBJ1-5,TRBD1,CASSWGQHQPQHF,TGTGCCAGCAGTTGGGGACAGCACCAGCCCCAGCATTTT
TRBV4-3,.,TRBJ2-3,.,CASSIGIMVYDDTDTQYF,TGCGCCAGCAGCATTGGAATCATGGTTTACGACGACACAGATACGCAGTATTTT
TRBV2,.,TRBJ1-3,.,CASMVRTSGNTIYF,TGTGCCAGCATGGTCAGAACCTCTGGAAACACCATATATTTT
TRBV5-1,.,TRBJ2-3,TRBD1,CASSLGTATDTQYF,TGCGCCAGCAGCTTAGGGACAGCCACAGATACGCAGTATTTT
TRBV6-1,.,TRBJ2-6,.,CASSEGVTAPGANVLTF,TGTGCCAGCAGTGAAGGAGTGACGGCCCCTGGGGCCAACGTCCTGACTTTC
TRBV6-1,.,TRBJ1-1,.,CASSERKGLEAFF,TGTGCCAGCAGTGAAAGGAAGGGGCTTGAAGCTTTCTTT
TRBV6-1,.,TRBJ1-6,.,CASSEVTVGNSPLHF,TGTGCCAGCAGTGAAGTGACAGTTGGGAATTCACCCCTCCACTTT
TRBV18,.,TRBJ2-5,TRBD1,CASSPPWSRGETQYF,TGTGCCAGCTCACCACCCTGGTCCAGGGGGGAGACCCAGTACTTC
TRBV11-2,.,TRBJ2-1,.,CASSVRTYNEQFF,TGTGCCAGCAGCGTTCGGACCTACAATGAGCAGTTCTTC
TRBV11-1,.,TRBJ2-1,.,CASSLDLGGNEQFF,TGTGCCAGCAGCTTAGATTTAGGTGGGAATGAGCAGTTCTTC
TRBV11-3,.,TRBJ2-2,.,CASSVQRNTGELFF,TGTGCCAGCAGCGTCCAGAGAAACACCGGGGAGCTGTTTTTT
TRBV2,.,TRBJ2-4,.,CASSESAAGLAKNIQYF,TGTGCCAGCAGTGAATCCGCCGCCGGTTTAGCCAAAAACATTCAGTACTTC
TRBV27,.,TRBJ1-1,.,CASSLKGNTEAFF,TGTGCCAGCAGTTTGAAGGGGAACACTGAAGCTTTCTTT
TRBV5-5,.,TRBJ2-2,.,CASSSVHGTGELFF,TGTGCCAGCAGTTCCGTACACGGCACCGGGGAGCTGTTTTTT
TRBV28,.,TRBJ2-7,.,CASSLNPYEQYF,TGTGCCAGCAGTCTCAATCCCTACGAGCAGTACTTC
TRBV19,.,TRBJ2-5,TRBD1,CATRGAAIQGGETQYF,TGTGCCACCCGAGGGGCAGCTATACAGGGGGGTGAGACCCAGTACTTC
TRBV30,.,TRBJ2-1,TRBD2,CAWSVLAGGYNEQFF,TGTGCCTGGAGTGTTTTAGCGGGGGGGTACAATGAGCAGTTCTTC
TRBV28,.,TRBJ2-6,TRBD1,CASSWTGHPGANVLTF,TGTGCCAGCAGTTGGACAGGGCACCCTGGGGCCAACGTCCTGACTTTC
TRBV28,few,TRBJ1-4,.,CASSSSNEKLFF,TGTGCCAGCAGTTCTTCTAATGAAAAACTGTTTTTT
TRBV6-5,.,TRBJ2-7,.,CASRPDNYYEQYF,TGTGCCAGCAGGCCCGATAACTATTACGAGCAGTACTTC
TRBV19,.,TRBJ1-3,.,CASNDRTGNTIYF,TGTGCCAGTAATGACAGGACTGGAAACACCATATATTTT
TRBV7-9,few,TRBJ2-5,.,CASSLESTFYQETQYF,TGTGCCAGCAGCTTAGAATCGACATTTTATCAAGAGACCCAGTACTTC
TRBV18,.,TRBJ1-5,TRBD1,CASSPDRAEVTQHF,TGTGCCAGCTCACCGGACAGGGCTGAGGTGACCCAGCATTTT
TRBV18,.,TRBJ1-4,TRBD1,CASSPPGQGAFNEKLFF,TGTGCCAGCTCACCACCAGGACAGGGGGCTTTTAATGAAAAACTGTTTTTT
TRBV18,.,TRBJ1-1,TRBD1,CASSPQGANTEAFF,TGTGCCAGCTCACCCCAGGGGGCGAACACTGAAGCTTTCTTT
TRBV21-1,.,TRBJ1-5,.,CASSTPIRTGGNQPQHF,TGTGCCAGCAGCACCCCTATCAGGACAGGGGGCAATCAGCCCCAGCATTTT
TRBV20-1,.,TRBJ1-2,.,CSATGPWGYTF,TGCAGTGCTACAGGCCCCTGGGGCTACACCTTC
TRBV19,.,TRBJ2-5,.,CASSMPGTQETQYF,TGTGCCAGTAGTATGCCGGGGACCCAAGAGACCCAGTACTTC
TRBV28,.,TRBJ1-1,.,CASTRGGRRNTEAFF,TGTGCCAGCACTCGGGGGGGCAGAAGGAACACTGAAGCTTTCTTT
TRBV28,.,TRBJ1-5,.,CASSFGQGNNQPQHF,TGTGCCAGCAGTTTTGGGCAGGGGAACAATCAGCCCCAGCATTTT
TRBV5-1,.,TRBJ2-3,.,CASSLSGAGDTQYF,TGCGCCAGCAGCTTGTCGGGGGCAGGGGATACGCAGTATTTT
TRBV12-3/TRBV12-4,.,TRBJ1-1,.,CASSFLTNTEAFF,TGTGCCAGCAGTTTTTTAACGAACACTGAAGCTTTCTTT
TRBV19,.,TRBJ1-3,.,CASSLLGGSGNTIYF,TGTGCCAGTAGCCTACTGGGAGGCTCTGGAAACACCATATATTTT
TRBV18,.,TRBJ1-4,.,CASSLMTKENEKLFF,TGTGCCAGCTCACTCATGACTAAAGAAAATGAAAAACTGTTTTTT
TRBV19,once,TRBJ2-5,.,CASSEDRQETQYF,TGTGCCAGTAGCGAGGACCGCCAAGAGACCCAGTACTTC
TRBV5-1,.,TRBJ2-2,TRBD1,CASSSGQGGSNTGELFF,TGCGCCAGCAGCTCAGGACAGGGAGGATCGAACACCGGGGAGCTGTTTTTT
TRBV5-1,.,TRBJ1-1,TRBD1,CASSSALGQLITEAFF,TGCGCCAGCAGCTCCGCTCTGGGACAGCTAATTACTGAAGCTTTCTTT